This T cell receptor beta chain was sequenced in a study of T cell clones after liver transplantation. Overall study context: Liver transplant recipients had immunosuppression withdrawal attempted within 2 years. Samples came pre-transplant, pre-randomization before withdrawal, and post-randomization after withdrawal ended.

Germline CDR1 SGDLS, CDR2 YYNGEE. This CDR3 is built from 15 residues. V was pared by 0 bases and J by 0 bases, with 10 bases between. Regarding this clone: Its target is not known.

TCRdb's table, derived via immunoSEQ multiplex PCR, lists solely in-frame clones and lacks some. The top ten clones hold approximately 0.92% of a sample with about 68,000 clones, over 90% of them seen once. General study results and limits: In two subjects, few donor cells limited the measurable donor-reactive repertoire. A significant post-transplant drop in circulating graft-donor-reactive CD4 TCRbeta sequences occurred in most of the 8 subjects.

This specimen consisted of CD4+ T cells from blood, obtained less than 27 months after liver transplant. The source of this sequence is a human patient who received a liver transplant. The graft donor may have given rise to some T cells. The V and J genes are TRBV9 and TRBJ2-7; a possible D gene is TRBD1 (6 bases). In DNA form, the CDR3 reads TGTGCCAGCAGCGTAGGGACAGCATTCTCCTACGAGCAGTACTTC. This codes for CASSVGTAFSYEQYF. Supplemented by reference TRBV9 and TRBJ2-7, the full variable domain reads DSGVTQTPKHLITATGQRVTLRCSPRSGDLSVYWYQQSLDQGLQFLIQYYNGEERAKGNILERFSAQQFPDLHSELNLSSLELGDSALYFCASSVGTAFSYEQYFGPGTRLTVT.